This T cell receptor (beta chain) was obtained from a study of T cell clusters in autoimmune cytopenias. Study information: TRB sequencing had a median approximately 52,000 reads and about 2,500 distinct clonotypes per sample. Study-level results: Physiological T cell clusters of healthy donors were apparently absent in primary autoimmune cytopenia patients. TRB repertoire shifts in secondary cytopenia and chronic lymphocytic leukemia mostly reflected lymphoma, not autoimmunity. The T cell clusters came from computational analysis alone and lack functional validation.

TRB rearrangements were amplified by touch-down multiplex PCR with mixed TRB-A/B primers. TCRdb reanalyzed the multiplex PCR reads, giving one entry per CDR3 protein sequence and no DNA. The sample's table shows thousands of distinct CDR3 sequences. Approximately 40,000 genome equivalents of blood DNA were amplified for TRB. The CDR3 contains 17 residues. Germline values: CDR1 SGHRS, CDR2 YFSETQ. To note about this clonotype: The antigen is undetermined.

J is TRBJ2-4 and V is TRBV5-1; TCRdb proposes TRBD1, but this gene call is untestable without DNA. This clonotype was obtained from a human donor with an autoimmune cytopenia or autoimmune hepatitis (not recorded which). Source material: peripheral blood. The CDR3 loop is CASSFPQTGTGTDIQYF.